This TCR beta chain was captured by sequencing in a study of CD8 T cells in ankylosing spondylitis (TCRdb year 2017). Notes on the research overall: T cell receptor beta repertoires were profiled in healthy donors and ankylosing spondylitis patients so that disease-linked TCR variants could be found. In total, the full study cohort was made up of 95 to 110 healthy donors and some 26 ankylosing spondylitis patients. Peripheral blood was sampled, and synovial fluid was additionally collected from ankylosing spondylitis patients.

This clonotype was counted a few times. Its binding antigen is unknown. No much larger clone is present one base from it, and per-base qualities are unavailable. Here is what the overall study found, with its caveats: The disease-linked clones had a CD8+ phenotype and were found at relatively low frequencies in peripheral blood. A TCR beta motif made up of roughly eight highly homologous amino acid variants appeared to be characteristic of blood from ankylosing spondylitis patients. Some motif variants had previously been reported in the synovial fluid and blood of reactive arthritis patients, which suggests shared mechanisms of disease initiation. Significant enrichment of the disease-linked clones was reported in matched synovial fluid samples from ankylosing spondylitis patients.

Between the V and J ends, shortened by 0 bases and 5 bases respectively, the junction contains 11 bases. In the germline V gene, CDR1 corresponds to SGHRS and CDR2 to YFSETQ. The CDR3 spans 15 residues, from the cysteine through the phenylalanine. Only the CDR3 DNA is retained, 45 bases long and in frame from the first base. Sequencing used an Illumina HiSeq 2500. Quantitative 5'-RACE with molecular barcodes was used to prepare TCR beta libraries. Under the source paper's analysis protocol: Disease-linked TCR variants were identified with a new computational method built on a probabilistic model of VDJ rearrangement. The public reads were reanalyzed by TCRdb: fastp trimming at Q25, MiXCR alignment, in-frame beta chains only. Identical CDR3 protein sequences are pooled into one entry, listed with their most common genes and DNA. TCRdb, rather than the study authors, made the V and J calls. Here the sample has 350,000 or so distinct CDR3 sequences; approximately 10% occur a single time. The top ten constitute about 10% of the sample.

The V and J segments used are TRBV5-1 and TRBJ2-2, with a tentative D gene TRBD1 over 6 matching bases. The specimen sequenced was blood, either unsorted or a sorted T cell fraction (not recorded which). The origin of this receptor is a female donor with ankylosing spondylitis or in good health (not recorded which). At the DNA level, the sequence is TGCGCCAGCAGCTTGGATCCAGGGGATACCGGGGAGCTGTTTTTT. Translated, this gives CASSLDPGDTGELFF. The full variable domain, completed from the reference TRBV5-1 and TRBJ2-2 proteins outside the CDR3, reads KAGVTQTPRYLIKTRGQQVTLSCSPISGHRSVSWYQQTPGQGLQFLFEYFSETQRNKGNFPGRFSGRQFSNSRSEMNVSTLELGDSALYLCASSLDPGDTGELFFGEGSRLTVL.